The 20 T cell receptor beta chains in this list originate from one sample, sequenced in a study of tumor and adjacent non-tumor tissue in lung cancer. The library came from three nested PCR rounds adapted from ARM-PCR protocols. Each CDR3 protein gets one entry after TCRdb re-called the multiplex PCR reads with MiXCR. The sample includes under 150,000 distinct CDR3 sequences, around 67% of them seen just once. This sample's RNA came from whole unsorted tissue. The sample was lung tumor tissue. The receptors were gathered from a man between 60 and 70 years old with small cell lung cancer.

This clonotype came up many times. This rearrangement joins TRBV12-5 to TRBJ2-3; D gene uncertain. The CDR3 has 12 amino acids. CDR1 and CDR2 from the germline V gene are LGHNT and FRNRAP. The V end was cut by 4 bases, the J end by 2 bases, with 4 bases between. Written as DNA, the CDR3 is TGTGCTAGTGGTTCCAACACAGATACGCAGTATTTT. Translation gives CASGSNTDTQYF.

In this sample, this clonotype turned up a few times. This chain connects TRBV30 to TRBJ2-3; D possibly corresponds to TRBD2 (5 bases). Per the germline V gene, CDR1 is GTSNPN and CDR2 is SVGIG (reference sequence). V shed 2 bases and J shed 4 bases, with 13 bases lying between them. The CDR3 runs 14 residues. Here the CDR3 reads CAWSLGEPPDTQYF. The CDR3 coding sequence is TGTGCCTGGAGTTTGGGAGAACCCCCAGATACGCAGTATTTT. Combining the CDR3 with reference TRBV30 and TRBJ2-3 gives the whole variable domain SQTIHQWPATLVQPVGSPLSLECTVEGTSNPNLYWYRQAAGRGLQLLFYSVGIGQISSEVPQNLSASRPQDRQFILSSKKLLLSDSGFYLCAWSLGEPPDTQYFGPGTRLTVL.

This clonotype was recorded at least ten times. The chain recombines TRBV29-1 with TRBJ2-2, with D perhaps assigned TRBD1 or TRBD2 (6 bases each). Trimming pared 5 bases from V and 7 bases from J, leaving 17 bases between. Germline V gene lookup returns CDR1 SQVTM and CDR2 ANQGSEA. This CDR3 comprises 14 residues. In nucleotides, the CDR3 is TGCAGCGTTTCTTCGGCTAGGGGGGTCGGGGAGCTGTTTTTT. Its protein is CSVSSARGVGELFF.

Concerning this clonotype: At one boundary the junction diverges from the germline segment, which might be a read error. This sequence joins TRBV29-1 and TRBJ1-5; D not resolved. Germline loops: CDR1 SQVTM, CDR2 ANQGSEA. The CDR3 extends over 13 amino acids. CDR3 protein: CSVIGRGGQPHHF. CDR3 DNA: TGCAGCGTTATTGGACGGGGAGGTCAGCCCCATCATTTT.

Remarks on this clonotype: It may be a read error: a sequence one base away is much more abundant. V usage is TRBV5-4 and J usage is TRBJ2-7; TRBD2 might be the D (7 bases). Germline lookup yields CDR1 SGHNT and CDR2 YYREEE (reference sequence). CDR3 length: 14 amino acids. CDR3 in DNA: TGTGCCAGCAGCTTGAGCGGGACACGGTACGGGCAGTACTTC. Amino acid sequence: CASSLSGTRYGQYF.

In its sample, this clonotype was seen many times. The CDR3 region is CASTLGLGHRWGYTF. In nucleotides, the CDR3 is TGTGCCAGCACCTTGGGGTTAGGACACCGGTGGGGCTACACCTTC. The chain carries TRBV12-3 or TRBV12-4 and TRBJ1-2; TRBD1 might be the D (5 bases). Trimming stripped 7 bases from V and 8 bases from J, with 23 bases between. The CDR3 has 15 residues.

The chain recombines TRBV7-2 with TRBJ2-3, with D perhaps being TRBD1 or TRBD2 (5 bases each). Germline loops: CDR1 SGHTA, CDR2 FQGNSA. The CDR3 has 14 amino acids. Trimming pared 3 bases from V and 6 bases from J, leaving 13 bases between. The DNA of the CDR3 is TGTGCCAGCAGCTTTAACCTTTGGGGGGATACGCAGTATTTT. Translating it yields CASSFNLWGDTQYF.

This clonotype was found many times. V and J are TRBV29-1 and TRBJ2-3; no definite D call. V lost 4 bases, J lost 5 bases, and 10 bases lay in between. The CDR3 totals 12 residues. Germline V gene lookup returns CDR1 SQVTM and CDR2 ANQGSEA. CDR3 amino acids: CSVANHRDTQYF. The CDR3 DNA reads as TGCAGCGTTGCAAATCATAGAGATACGCAGTATTTT.

The chain employs TRBV6-1 and TRBJ2-5; 12 bases are shared with TRBD2. Germline V lookup: CDR1 MNHNS, CDR2 SASEGT. This CDR3 contains 17 residues. CDR3 residues: CVNSVRLPGLAGETQYF. Here the CDR3 DNA reads TGTGTCAACAGTGTCCGGTTACCGGGACTAGCGGGAGAGACCCAGTACTTC.

The chain carries TRBV6-5 and TRBJ1-3; D is perhaps TRBD1 (5 bases). The V end lost 6 bases, the J end lost 2 bases, and 11 bases lay between the germline ends. The CDR3 spans 14 residues. CDR1 MNHEY and CDR2 SVGAGI come from the germline V gene. CDR3 protein: CASSRGTAGNTIYF. The CDR3, as DNA: TGTGCCAGCAGCCGAGGGACGGCTGGAAACACCATATATTTT.

To note about this clonotype: A junction end diverges from the germline sequence, so it may reflect a read error. The chain is built from TRBV20-1 and TRBJ1-2, with unresolved D. Germline-derived CDR1 and CDR2 are DFQATT and SNEGSKA (reference sequence). This CDR3 region has 15 residues. The CDR3, as DNA: TGCAGTGCTAGAGACCGTGGGAGAGGCTTGGATGGCAACACCTTC. It is translated as CSARDRGRGLDGNTF.

Comment on this clonotype: One junction end disagrees with the germline gene, perhaps due to a read error. The chain combines TRBV11-1 with TRBJ2-3; TRBD1 matches at 7 bases. CDR3 length equals 14 residues. CDR1 and CDR2 from the germline V gene are SGHAT and FQDESV (reference sequence). The CDR3 protein is CASSLATGTDKQYF. CDR3 DNA: TGTGCCAGCAGCTTAGCGACCGGGACAGATAAGCAGTATTTT.

This clonotype has more than one count but fewer than ten. The chain is built from TRBV6-6 and TRBJ1-5; D is perhaps TRBD1 (5 bases). CDR1 is MNHNY, CDR2 SVGAGI, per germline (reference sequence). CDR3 length equals 14 residues. Deletions cut 5 bases from V and 6 bases from J, with 14 bases between. The CDR3 protein is CASSRMGGGQPQHF. The CDR3 DNA follows: TGTGCCAGCAGTCGCATGGGGGGAGGTCAGCCCCAGCATTTT.

This clonotype was counted between two and nine times. The CDR3 protein is CASASFGGGVNYGYTF. The CDR3 DNA reads as TGTGCTAGTGCCTCATTCGGGGGAGGGGTGAACTATGGCTACACCTTC. The V and J genes are TRBV12-5 and TRBJ1-2, with a possible D match to TRBD1 (5 bases). The CDR3 length is 16 residues. The V gene lost 7 bases and the J gene lost 2 bases, with 20 bases spanning the gap. CDR1 is LGHNT and CDR2 is FRNRAP in the germline V gene.

As for this clonotype: Just one base apart from a much larger clone, this may be a read error. The chain combines TRBV12-3 or TRBV12-4 with TRBJ2-7; D uncertain. The CDR3 has 13 amino acids. The CDR3 DNA is TGTGCCAGCAGTAACTCCATCACCGGCGAGCGGTACGTC. This codes for CASSNSITGERYV.

In regard to this clonotype: A much larger clone lies a single base off, so this may be a read error. DNA for the CDR3: TGCAGTGCATCGAGCGGGATACCGTCCCACAATGAGCAGTTCTTC. It specifies CSASSGIPSHNEQFF. The chain recombines TRBV20-1 with TRBJ2-1; 7 bases fit TRBD2. This CDR3 has 15 residues. Germline-derived CDR1 and CDR2 are DFQATT and SNEGSKA (reference sequence). J lost 5 bases, V lost 6 bases, and 13 bases had no gene match.

A note on this clonotype: At one of its ends the junction is not consistent with the germline gene, which may arise from a read error. V usage is TRBV20-1 and J usage is TRBJ2-3; 9 bases align to TRBD2. The CDR3 has 20 residues. Germline V gives CDR1 DFQATT, CDR2 SNEGSKA (reference sequence). Here the CDR3 reads CSVRAGTGRLADISTDTQYF. In DNA form, the CDR3 reads TGCAGTGTTAGAGCTGGCACGGGGAGACTAGCGGACATTAGTACAGATACGCAGTATTTT.

A remark on this clonotype: A much larger clone differs by one base, so this may be a read error. The chain is built from TRBV20-1 and TRBJ1-4; D gene ambiguous. The CDR3 length is 10 residues. V lost 3 bases to trimming and J lost 7 bases, with 3 bases between them. The germline V gene encodes CDR1 DFQATT and CDR2 SNEGSKA (reference sequence). The CDR3 here is CSASCEKLFF. In DNA, the CDR3 is TGCAGTGCTAGCTGTGAAAAACTGTTTTTT.

This clonotype appeared a few times. The V call is TRBV12-3 or TRBV12-4, the J call TRBJ1-5; D is ambiguous. With 6 bases removed from V and 5 bases from J, the gap between germline ends came to 14 bases. The CDR3 is 14 residues long. CDR3 sequence: CASSLDGVDQPQHF. CDR3 DNA: TGTGCCAGCAGCCTTGATGGGGTAGATCAGCCCCAGCATTTT.

This clonotype came up many times. This chain uses TRBV5-1 with TRBJ2-5; D is perhaps TRBD1 (8 bases). Trimming left V 4 bases short and J 5 bases short, with 21 bases between. The CDR3 totals 16 residues. From germline, CDR1 is SGHRS and CDR2 YFSETQ. CDR3 amino acids: CASSRIRTGRGETQYF. As DNA, the CDR3 is TGCGCCAGCAGCCGGATCAGGACAGGGCGGGGGGAGACCCAGTACTTC.